This TCR beta chain was profiled in a study of T-cell memory formation after mild COVID-19 (dated by TCRdb to about 2021). Broadly, across the study: TCR sequence clusters from the two donors were found to be largely donor specific. Longitudinal TCRalpha and TCRbeta repertoire sequencing tracked T-cell clones expanding and contracting after mild COVID-19 in a couple of donors. Two young, previously healthy adult volunteers, one female and one male, were included in the cohort.

Ficoll-Paque density gradient centrifugation was used to isolate PBMCs. Taken from cysteine to phenylalanine, the CDR3 has 14 residues. The CDR3 DNA has 42 bases and is translated from base 1. At the junction V is shortened by 2 bases and J by 4 bases, with 11 bases in between. CDR1 and CDR2, per the germline V gene, are MNHEY and SVGAGI. The run used an Illumina NovaSeq 6000. TCRalpha and TCRbeta cDNA libraries were built by 5'RACE with constant-segment primers, adding sample barcodes and unique molecular identifiers. RNA was extracted from every sample with Trizol reagent. Library amplification was performed in two PCR steps, and a second sample barcode and Illumina TruSeq adapters were introduced in the second step. Sequencing of the libraries was done on an Illumina NovaSeq, producing 2 x 150 bp paired-end reads. The original methods were these. Reads were demultiplexed and collapsed into UMI-guided consensus sequences with migec v1.2.7. With mixcr v2.1.11, UMI consensuses were aligned to TRA and TRB V and J templates and assembled into clonotypes. Expanded or contracted clonotypes were those called significant by both edgeR and NoisET, with noise models trained on biological replicates. edgeR calls used a false discovery rate-adjusted p below 0.01 and a log2 fold-change threshold of 1. PCA with hierarchical clustering of max-normalized trajectories of the 1000 most abundant clonotypes was used as exploratory dynamics analysis. Each responding clone was given a CD4 or CD8 phenotype based on the CD4+ and CD8+ repertoires, which had been sequenced separately. Starting from the raw public reads, TCRdb applied fastp trimming at Q25, assembled clones with MiXCR and retained in-frame beta chains. Every distinct CDR3 protein forms one entry, paired with its most common genes and DNA. It is TCRdb's table, rather than the study itself, that gives the V and J calls and clone size. The sample table holds some 190,000 distinct CDR3 sequences, of which approximately 16% were seen once. Jointly, the top ten make up roughly 2.3% of the sample.

As to this clonotype: Its antigen is not yet known. Per-base qualities were not stored, and no clone one base away is much larger.

Points the paper makes about the study in general: Contracting CD4+ clones were found mainly in CM and EM memory subsets, while CD8+ clones were enriched in EMRA. The study included only a couple of mild cases, and larger cohorts that include severe cases with pre-infection samples were judged to be necessary. The second-wave clones that peaked on day 37 were not confirmed to be SARS-CoV-2 specific. Clones contracting from day 15 to 85 had balanced CD4/CD8 phenotypes, while a second wave expanding from day 15 to 37 was biased towards CD4+. Some responding clones were detected in pre-infection memory, which suggested that pre-existing cross-reactive memory T cells had joined the SARS-CoV-2 response.

The specimen was PBMCs or a T cell subset sorted from them (not recorded which). Recombination connected TRBV6-5 to TRBJ2-5; the D region is possibly TRBD1 or TRBD2, each matching across 5 bases. This receptor was obtained from an adult woman who had mild COVID-19 (a few samples of this study predate the infection). The sample titles of this study are shuffled in the database, so cell type and time point are left out; the donor was told from shared clones. In nucleotide form, the sequence is TGTGCCAGCAGTTACATCGATGGGGGAGAGACCCAGTACTTC. Protein translation: CASSYIDGGETQYF.